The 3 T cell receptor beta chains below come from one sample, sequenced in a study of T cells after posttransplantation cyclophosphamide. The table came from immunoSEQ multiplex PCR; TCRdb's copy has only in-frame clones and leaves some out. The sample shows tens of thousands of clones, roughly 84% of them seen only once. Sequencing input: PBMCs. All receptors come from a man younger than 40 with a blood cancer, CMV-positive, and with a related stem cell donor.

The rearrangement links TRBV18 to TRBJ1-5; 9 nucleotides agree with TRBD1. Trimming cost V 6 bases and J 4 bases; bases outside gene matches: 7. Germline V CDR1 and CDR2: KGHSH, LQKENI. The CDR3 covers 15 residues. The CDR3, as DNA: TGTGCCAGCTCTCTTACAGGGGGCCTAAATCAGCCCCAGCATTTT. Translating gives CASSLTGGLNQPQHF.

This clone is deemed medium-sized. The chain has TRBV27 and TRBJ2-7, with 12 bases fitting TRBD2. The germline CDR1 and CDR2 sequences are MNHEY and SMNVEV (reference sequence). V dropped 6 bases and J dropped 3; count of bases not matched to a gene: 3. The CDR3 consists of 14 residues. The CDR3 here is CASRPGLAGYEQYF. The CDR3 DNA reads TGTGCCAGCAGACCGGGACTAGCGGGCTACGAGCAGTACTTC.

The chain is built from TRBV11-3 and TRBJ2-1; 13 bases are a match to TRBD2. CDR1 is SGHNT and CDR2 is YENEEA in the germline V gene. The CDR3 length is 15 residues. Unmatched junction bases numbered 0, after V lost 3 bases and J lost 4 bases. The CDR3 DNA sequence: TGTGCCAGCAGCTTGGGACTAGCGGGGTACAATGAGCAGTTCTTC. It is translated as CASSLGLAGYNEQFF.